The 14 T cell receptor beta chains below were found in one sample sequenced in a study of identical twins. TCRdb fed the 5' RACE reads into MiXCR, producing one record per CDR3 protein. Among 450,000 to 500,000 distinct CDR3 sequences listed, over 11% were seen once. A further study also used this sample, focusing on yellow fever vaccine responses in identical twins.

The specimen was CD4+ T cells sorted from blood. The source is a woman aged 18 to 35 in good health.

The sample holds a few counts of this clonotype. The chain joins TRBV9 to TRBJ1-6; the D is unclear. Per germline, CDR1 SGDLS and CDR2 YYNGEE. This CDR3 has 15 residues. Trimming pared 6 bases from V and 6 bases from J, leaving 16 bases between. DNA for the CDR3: TGTGCCAGCACCCCGACTGGGCAGCCTAATTCACCCCTCCACTTT. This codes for CASTPTGQPNSPLHF.

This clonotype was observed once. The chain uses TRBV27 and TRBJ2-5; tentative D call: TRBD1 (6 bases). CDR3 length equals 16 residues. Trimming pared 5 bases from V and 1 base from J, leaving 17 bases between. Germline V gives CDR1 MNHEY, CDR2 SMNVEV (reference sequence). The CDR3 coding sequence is TGTGCCAGCAGTCCCAGGGGATTGCGCCTCCAAGAGACCCAGTACTTC. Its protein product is CASSPRGLRLQETQYF.

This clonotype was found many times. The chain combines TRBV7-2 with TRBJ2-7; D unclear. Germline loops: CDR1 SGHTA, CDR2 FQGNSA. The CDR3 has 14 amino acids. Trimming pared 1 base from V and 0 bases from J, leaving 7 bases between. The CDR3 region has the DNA TGTGCCAGCAGCTTAGGACCCGGCTCCTACGAGCAGTACTTC. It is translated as CASSLGPGSYEQYF. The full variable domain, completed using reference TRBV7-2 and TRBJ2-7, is GAGVSQSPSNKVTEKGKDVELRCDPISGHTALYWYRQSLGQGLEFLIYFQGNSAPDKSGLPSDRFSAERTGGSVSTLTIQRTQQEDSAVYLCASSLGPGSYEQYFGPGTRLTVT.

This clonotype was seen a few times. The CDR3: CASSLESGRLTEQFF. The CDR3 nucleotides read TGTGCCAGCAGTTTAGAGAGCGGGAGGCTGACTGAGCAGTTCTTC. This chain joins TRBV12-3 or TRBV12-4 and TRBJ2-1; 9 bases are shared with TRBD2. There are 15 residues in the CDR3. J gave up 9 bases and V 1 base, and 7 bases lay outside the gene matches.

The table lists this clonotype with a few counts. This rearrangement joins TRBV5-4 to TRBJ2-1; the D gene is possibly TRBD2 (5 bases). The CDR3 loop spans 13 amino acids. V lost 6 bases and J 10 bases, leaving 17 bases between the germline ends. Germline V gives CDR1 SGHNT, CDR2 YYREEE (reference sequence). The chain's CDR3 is CASTQAGQREQFF. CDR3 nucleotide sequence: TGTGCCAGCACTCAGGCTGGGCAGCGGGAGCAGTTCTTC.

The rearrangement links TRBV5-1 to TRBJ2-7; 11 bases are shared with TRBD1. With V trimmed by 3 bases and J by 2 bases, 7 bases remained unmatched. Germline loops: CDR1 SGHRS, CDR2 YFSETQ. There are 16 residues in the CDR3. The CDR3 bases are TGCGCCAGCAGCTGGGGCGGACAGGGGGCTACCTACGAGCAGTACTTC. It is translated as CASSWGGQGATYEQYF.

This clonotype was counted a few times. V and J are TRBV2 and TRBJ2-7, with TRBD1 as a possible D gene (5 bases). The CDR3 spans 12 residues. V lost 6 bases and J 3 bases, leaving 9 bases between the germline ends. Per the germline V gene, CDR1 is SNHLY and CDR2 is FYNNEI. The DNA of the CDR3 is TGTGCCAGCAGGATTCAGGGCTACGAGCAGTACTTC. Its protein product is CASRIQGYEQYF.

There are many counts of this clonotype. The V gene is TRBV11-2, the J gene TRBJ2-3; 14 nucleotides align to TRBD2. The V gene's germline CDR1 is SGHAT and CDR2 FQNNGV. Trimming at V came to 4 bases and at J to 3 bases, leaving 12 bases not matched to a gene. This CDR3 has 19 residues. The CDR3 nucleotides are TGTGCCAGCAGCTCACCGACTAGCGGGGGGGTTATGAGGACAGATACGCAGTATTTT. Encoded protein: CASSSPTSGGVMRTDTQYF.

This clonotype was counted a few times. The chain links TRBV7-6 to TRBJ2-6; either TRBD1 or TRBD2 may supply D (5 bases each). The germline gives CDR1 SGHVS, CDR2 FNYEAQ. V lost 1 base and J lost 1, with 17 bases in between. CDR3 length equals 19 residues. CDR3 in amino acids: CASSLVGDHISSGANVLTF. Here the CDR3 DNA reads TGTGCCAGCAGCTTAGTGGGGGACCACATTTCGTCTGGGGCCAACGTCCTGACTTTC.

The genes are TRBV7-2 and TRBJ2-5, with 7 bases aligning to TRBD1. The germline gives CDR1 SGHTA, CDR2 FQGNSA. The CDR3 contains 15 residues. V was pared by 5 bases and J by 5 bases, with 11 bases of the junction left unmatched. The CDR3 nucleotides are TGTGCCAGCAGCCCCGGACAGGTTCCGGTCGAGACCCAGTACTTC. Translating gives CASSPGQVPVETQYF. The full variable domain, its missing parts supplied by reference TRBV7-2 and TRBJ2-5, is GAGVSQSPSNKVTEKGKDVELRCDPISGHTALYWYRQSLGQGLEFLIYFQGNSAPDKSGLPSDRFSAERTGGSVSTLTIQRTQQEDSAVYLCASSPGQVPVETQYFGPGTRLLVL.

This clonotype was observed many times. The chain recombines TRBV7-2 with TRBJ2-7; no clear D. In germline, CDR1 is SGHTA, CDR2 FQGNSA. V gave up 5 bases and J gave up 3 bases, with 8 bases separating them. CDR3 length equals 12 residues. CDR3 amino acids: CASSPSRYEQYF. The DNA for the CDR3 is TGTGCCAGCAGCCCCAGTCGCTACGAGCAGTACTTC.

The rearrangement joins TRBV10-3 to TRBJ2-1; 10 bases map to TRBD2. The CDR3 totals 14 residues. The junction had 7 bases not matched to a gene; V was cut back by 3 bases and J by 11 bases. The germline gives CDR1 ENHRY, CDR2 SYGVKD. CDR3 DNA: TGTGCCATCAGTGACCGGGAGACTAGCGGGCAGCAGTTCTTC. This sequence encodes CAISDRETSGQQFF.

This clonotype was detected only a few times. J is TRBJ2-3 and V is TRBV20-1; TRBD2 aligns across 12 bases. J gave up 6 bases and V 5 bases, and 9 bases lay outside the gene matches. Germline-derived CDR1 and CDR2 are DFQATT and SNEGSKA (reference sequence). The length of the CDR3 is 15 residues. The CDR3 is CSALPLAGGRDTQYF. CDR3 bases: TGCAGTGCTCTTCCCCTAGCGGGAGGGCGGGATACGCAGTATTTT.

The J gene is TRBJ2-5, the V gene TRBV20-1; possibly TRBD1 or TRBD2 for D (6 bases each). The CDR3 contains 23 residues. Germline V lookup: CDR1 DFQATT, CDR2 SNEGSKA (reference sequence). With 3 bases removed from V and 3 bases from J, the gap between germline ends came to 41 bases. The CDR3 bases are TGCAGTGCTAGTAGTTTTTTGGGACCCTATTCCGGGGAGTCGGGGGCCCCTAAAGAGACCCAGTACTTC. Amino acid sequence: CSASSFLGPYSGESGAPKETQYF.